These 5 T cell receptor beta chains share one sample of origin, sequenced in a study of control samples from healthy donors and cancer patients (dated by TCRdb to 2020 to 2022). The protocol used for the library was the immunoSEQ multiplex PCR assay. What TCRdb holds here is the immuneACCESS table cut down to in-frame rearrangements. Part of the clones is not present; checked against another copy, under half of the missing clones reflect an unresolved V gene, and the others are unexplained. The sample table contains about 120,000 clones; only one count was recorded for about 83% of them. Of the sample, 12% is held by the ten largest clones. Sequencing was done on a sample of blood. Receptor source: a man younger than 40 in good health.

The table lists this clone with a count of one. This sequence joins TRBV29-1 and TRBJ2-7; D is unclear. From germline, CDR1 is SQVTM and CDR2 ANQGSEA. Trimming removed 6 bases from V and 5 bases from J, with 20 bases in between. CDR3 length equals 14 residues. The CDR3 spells CSVAKGSFGDEQYF. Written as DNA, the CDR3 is TGCAGCGTAGCGAAAGGCAGTTTTGGGGACGAGCAGTACTTC.

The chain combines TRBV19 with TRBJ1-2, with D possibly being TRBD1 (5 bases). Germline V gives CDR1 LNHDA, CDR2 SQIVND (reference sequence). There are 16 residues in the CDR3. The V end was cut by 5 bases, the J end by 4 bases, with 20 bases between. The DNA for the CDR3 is TGTGCCAGTAGTGAAGCCGTCGGGGGATTGGGCTATGGCTACACCTTC. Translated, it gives CASSEAVGGLGYGYTF.

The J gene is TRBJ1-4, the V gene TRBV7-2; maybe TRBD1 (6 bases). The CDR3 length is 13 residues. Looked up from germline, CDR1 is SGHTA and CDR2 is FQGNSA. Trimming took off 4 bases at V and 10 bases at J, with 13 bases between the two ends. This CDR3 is CASSSIEGGKLFF. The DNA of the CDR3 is TGTGCCAGCAGCTCTATTGAGGGGGGAAAACTGTTTTTT.

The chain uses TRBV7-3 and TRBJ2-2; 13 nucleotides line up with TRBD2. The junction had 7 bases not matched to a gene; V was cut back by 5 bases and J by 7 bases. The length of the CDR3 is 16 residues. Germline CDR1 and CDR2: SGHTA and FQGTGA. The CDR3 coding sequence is TGTGCCAGCAGCCCCACTAGCGGGGGGGCTATCGGGGAGCTGTTTTTT. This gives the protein CASSPTSGGAIGELFF.

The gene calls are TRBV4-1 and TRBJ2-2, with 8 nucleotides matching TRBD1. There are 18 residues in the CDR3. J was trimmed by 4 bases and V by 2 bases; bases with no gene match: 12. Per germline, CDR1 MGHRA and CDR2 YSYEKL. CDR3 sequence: CASSQPPTGARSTGELFF. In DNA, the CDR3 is TGCGCCAGCAGCCAACCTCCGACAGGGGCTAGGAGCACCGGGGAGCTGTTTTTT.